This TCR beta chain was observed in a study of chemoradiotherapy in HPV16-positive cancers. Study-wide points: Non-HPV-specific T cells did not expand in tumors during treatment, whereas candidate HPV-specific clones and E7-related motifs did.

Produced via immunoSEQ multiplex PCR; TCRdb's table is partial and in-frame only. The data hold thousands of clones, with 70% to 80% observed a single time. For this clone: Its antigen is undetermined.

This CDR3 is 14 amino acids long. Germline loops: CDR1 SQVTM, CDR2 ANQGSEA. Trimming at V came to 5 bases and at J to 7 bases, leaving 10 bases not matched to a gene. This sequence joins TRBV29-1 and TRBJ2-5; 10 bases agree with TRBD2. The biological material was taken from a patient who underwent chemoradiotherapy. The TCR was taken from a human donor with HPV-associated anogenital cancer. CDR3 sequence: CSVLAGGFAGTQYF. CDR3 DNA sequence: TGCAGCGTTTTAGCGGGGGGCTTCGCCGGGACCCAGTACTTC. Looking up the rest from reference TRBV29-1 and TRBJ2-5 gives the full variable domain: SAVISQKPSRDICQRGTSLTIQCQVDSQVTMMFWYRQQPGQSLTLIATANQGSEATYESGFVIDKFPISRPNLTFSTLTVSNMSPEDSSIYLCSVLAGGFAGTQYFGPGTRLLVL.